This TCR beta chain was identified during a study of cytomegalovirus exposure and HLA in healthy donors. Researchers ran the PCR with 60 Vbeta and 13 Jbeta primers. The method was immunoSEQ multiplex PCR; TCRdb's version includes in-frame clones alone and lacks a portion of them. This table has 100,000 to 150,000 clones, around 69% appearing once. Note on this clone: Its antigen remains unidentified.

CDR1 is SGHRS, CDR2 YFSETQ, per germline. The CDR3 extends over 19 amino acids. With 4 bases clipped from V and 3 bases from J, the junction kept 18 bases outside the gene matches. Study observations and caveats: Association with HLA alleles at 0.05 false discovery rate was found for 15,000 to 20,000 TCR beta sequences in a later analysis. The study flagged fewer than 200 TCR beta chains as cytomegalovirus-associated. TRBV6-2, TRBV6-3 and other indistinguishable V segments were excluded.

Material for sequencing was PBMCs. The receptor was derived from a woman aged 35 to 49 in good health and CMV-seropositive. The chain is built from TRBV5-1 and TRBJ1-3; 8 nucleotides align to TRBD1. CDR3 sequence: CASSAAITGGRNGGNTIYF. CDR3 DNA sequence: TGCGCCAGCAGCGCCGCTATTACAGGGGGAAGGAATGGTGGAAACACCATATATTTT.